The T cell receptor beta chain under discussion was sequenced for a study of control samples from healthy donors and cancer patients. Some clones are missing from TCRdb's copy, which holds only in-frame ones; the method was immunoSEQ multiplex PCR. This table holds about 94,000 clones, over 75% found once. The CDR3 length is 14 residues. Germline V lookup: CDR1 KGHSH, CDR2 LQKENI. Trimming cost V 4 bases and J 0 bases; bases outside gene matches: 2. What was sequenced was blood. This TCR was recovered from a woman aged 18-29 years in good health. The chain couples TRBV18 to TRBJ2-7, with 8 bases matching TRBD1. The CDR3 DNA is TGTGCCAGCTCACGGGACAGGAGCTCCTACGAGCAGTACTTC. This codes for CASSRDRSSYEQYF.